This is a list of T cell receptor delta chains from one sample in a study of Vδ1+ human thymocytes. TCRdb re-called the multiplex PCR reads through CATT. The repertoire includes about 55,000 delta-chain clones, roughly 15% of them detected once, and roughly 0.5% sits in the top ten. Sequenced material: Vdelta1+ gamma-delta thymocytes from the thymus. These receptors were taken from a boy under two years old who had congenital heart surgery. The CDR3 runs from the conserved cysteine through the conserved F or W. A D gene is named only where the DNA matches it firmly. Size is stated for part of the rows, as once, few or many counts, or as a class when the clone is expanded.

V gene,D gene,clone size,J gene,CDR3 DNA,CDR3 protein
TRDV1,TRDD3,-,TRDJ1,TGTGCTCTCCGGCCGGGGATAAAAGCCGATAAACTCATCTTT,CALRPGIKADKLIF
TRDV1,TRDD3,-,TRDJ1,TGTGCTCTTGGGGCACCGTCGATCTGGGGGATTTACACCGATAAACTCATCTTT,CALGAPSIWGIYTDKLIF
TRDV1,-,-,TRDJ1,TGTGCTCTTGGGGAACCGAGCCAGAAGTACTGGGTGTACACCGATAAACTCATCTTT,CALGEPSQKYWVYTDKLIF
TRDV1,TRDD3,few,TRDJ1,TGTGCTCTTGGGGAATGTGGATCCTACCCGGGGGATAAACCGTACACCGATAAACTCATCTTT,CALGECGSYPGDKPYTDKLIF
TRDV1,TRDD3,-,TRDJ2,TGTGCTCTTGGGGAACCGTCTTCCTCACTGGGGGATACGCCCGTGACAGCACAACTCTTCTTT,CALGEPSSSLGDTPVTAQLFF
TRDV1,TRDD3,few,TRDJ1,TGTGCTCTTGGGGAACTTAGGGGGATCTGCAAACTCATCTTT,CALGELRGICKLIF
TRDV1,TRDD3,-,TRDJ1,TGTGCTCTTGGGGGCTCCTACGATGGGGGATACGCCGATAAACTCATCTTT,CALGGSYDGGYADKLIF
TRDV2,TRDD2,few,TRDJ1,TGTGCCTGTGACACCCGTTTCGTAAGTTGCCGCTTCGGCCTTCCTCAAAACGACACCGATAAACTCATCTTT,CACDTRFVSCRFGLPQNDTDKLIF
TRDV1,TRDD3,-,TRDJ1,TGTGCTCTTGGGGAACTTTCCTTCAGCGAGGGATACATGGGGGTTAAACTCATCTTT,CALGELSFSEGYMGVKLIF
TRDV2,TRDD3,-,TRDJ1,TGTGCTTGTGACACCGTAGTAACGGTCTGGGGGACCAATAAACTCATCTTT,CACDTVVTVWGTNKLIF
TRDV1,TRDD3,-,TRDJ1,TGTGCTCTTGGGGAACCTCCGGCCTTCCCCCACTGGGGATACGGCACCGATAAACTCATCTTT,CALGEPPAFPHWGYGTDKLIF
TRDV1,TRDD3,few,TRDJ1,TGTGCTCTTGGGGAACGTCGGCATTTTACTGGGGGATCTACGACCGATAAACTCATCTTT,CALGERRHFTGGSTTDKLIF
TRDV1,TRDD3,few,TRDJ1,TGTGCTCTTGGGGAACCCTCTACGACCCGATACTGGGGGATACCGTACACCGATAAACTCATCTTT,CALGEPSTTRYWGIPYTDKLIF
TRDV1,TRDD3,few,TRDJ1,TGTGCTCTTGGGGAACTAGAGACTGGGGGACCCGATAAACTCATCTTT,CALGELETGGPDKLIF
TRDV1,TRDD3,-,TRDJ1,TGTGCTCTTGGGCCCCCGATTCCCCGGAGGGGGGATACGCGGCATACCGATAAACTCATCTTT,CALGPPIPRRGDTRHTDKLIF
TRDV1,TRDD3,few,TRDJ2,TGTGCTCTTGGGGAGATTCCACCCGTGGTAGCTGACTGGGGGAAAACCCCTTTGACAGCACAACTCTTCTTT,CALGEIPPVVADWGKTPLTAQLFF
TRDV1,-,few,TRDJ1,TGTGCTCTTGGGGAACTTGTGGGGTTCTACGTCCCCGATAAACTCATCTTT,CALGELVGFYVPDKLIF
TRDV3,TRDD3,few,TRDJ1,TGTGCCCCCTCCTCCTATCTGGGGGATACCGATAAACTCATCTTT,CAPSSYLGDTDKLIF
TRDV1,TRDD3,-,TRDJ1,TGTGCTCTTGGGGAACGGGCGAAACGCCCCTGGGGGATACCTTTGTACACCGATAAACTCATCTTT,CALGERAKRPWGIPLYTDKLIF
TRDV1,TRDD2,-,TRDJ1,TGTGCTCTTGGGGAACCCTTGTTTTTCCTACCCAACTTGGGCTCCACTCCGGGGAGTCCCGATAAACTCATCTTT,CALGEPLFFLPNLGSTPGSPDKLIF
TRDV1,TRDD3,-,TRDJ1,TGTGCTCTTGGGGCAATTCTTCCTACGTACTGGGGGATGAGGGGGTACACCGATAAACTCATCTTT,CALGAILPTYWGMRGYTDKLIF
TRDV1,TRDD3,few,TRDJ1,TGTGCTCTTGGGGAACACGGTGTACTGGGGGATACAGGCGCCGATAAACTCATCTTT,CALGEHGVLGDTGADKLIF
TRDV1,TRDD3,few,TRDJ1,TGTGCTCTTGGGGAATGGGGCCTACGCACTGGGGGCCTAGCCTTCGCCGATAAACTCATCTTT,CALGEWGLRTGGLAFADKLIF
TRDV1,-,few,TRDJ1,TGTGCTCTTGGGGAACCCCGGCCTTCCTACGGTTCCACTACTGGGGGACCCAGGTACACCGATAAACTCATCTTT,CALGEPRPSYGSTTGGPRYTDKLIF
TRDV1,TRDD3,-,TRDJ1,TGTGCTCTTGGGGGAAACCTGGGCCTTGGGGGACTACAGTACACCGATAAACTCATCTTT,CALGGNLGLGGLQYTDKLIF
TRDV1,-,few,TRDJ1,TGTGCTCTTGGGGAACTCGCTCATACTGCGAACCGATACACCGATAAACTCATCTTT,CALGELAHTANRYTDKLIF
TRDV1,TRDD3,-,TRDJ1,TGTGCTCTTGGGGAACCCATCATTCCGTGGGGGATACGCATACTCATCTTT,CALGEPIIPWGIRILIF
TRDV1,TRDD3,-,TRDJ1,TGTGCTCTTGGGGAACGCGGGGGTCACTGGGGCCCTCCAGAGGAACTCATCTTT,CALGERGGHWGPPEELIF
TRDV1,TRDD3,few,TRDJ1,TGTGCTCTTGGGGAACTTAGGCCTTCCGTACTGGGGGATAACAGTGTCACCGATAAACTCATCTTT,CALGELRPSVLGDNSVTDKLIF
TRDV1,TRDD3,few,TRDJ1,TGTGCTCTTGGGGACCCATCCGGACTGGGGGCTCTAGCTGCGTACACCGATAAACTCATCTTT,CALGDPSGLGALAAYTDKLIF
TRDV2,-,few,TRDJ1,TGTGCCTCTATAAACTCGACTCCAGCCGATAAACTCATCTTT,CASINSTPADKLIF
TRDV1,TRDD3,-,TRDJ1,TGTGCTCTTGGGGAACACCCAGTTCTACGTGTTGTACTGGGGGACACCGATAAACTCATCTTT,CALGEHPVLRVVLGDTDKLIF
TRDV1,-,few,TRDJ1,TGTGCTCTTGGGGAACTCTTCCTAGCGATGGGGGACCCCACCGATAAACTCATCTTT,CALGELFLAMGDPTDKLIF
TRDV1,TRDD3,-,TRDJ1,TGTGCTCTTGGGGAACTATCCCTTCCTACCGATCTGTACTGGGGGATACCCCCTCACACCGATAAACTCATCTTT,CALGELSLPTDLYWGIPPHTDKLIF
TRDV1,TRDD3,-,TRDJ1,TGTGCTCTTAACCTCCGTTCGGGGATAGGGTCAGGTAAACTCATCTTT,CALNLRSGIGSGKLIF
TRDV1,TRDD3,-,TRDJ1,TGTGCTCTTGGGGAACGCTGGGATCCTATCTCACTGGGGGATGTCACCGATAAACTCATCTTT,CALGERWDPISLGDVTDKLIF
TRDV2,TRDD3,few,TRDJ1,TGTGCCTGTGAAGACACAAAGTACTGGGGGATACGAGGAGAGCCCGATAAACTCATCTTT,CACEDTKYWGIRGEPDKLIF
TRDV1,TRDD3,few,TRDJ1,TGTGCTCTTGGGGAACTGCCCCGTATCCCTGGGGGATACGCGGGGTTAACCGATAAACTCATCTTT,CALGELPRIPGGYAGLTDKLIF
TRDV1,TRDD2,few,TRDJ3,TGTGCTCTTGGGGAACTTTCATTCCTACCCTGCTCCTGGGACACCCGACAGATGTTTTTC,CALGELSFLPCSWDTRQMFF
TRDV1,-,few,TRDJ1,TGTGCTCTTGTCCCGTTTTCCTACCTGGGGGACCCGTACACCGATAAACTCATCTTT,CALVPFSYLGDPYTDKLIF
TRDV1,TRDD3,few,TRDJ1,TGTGCTCTTGGGGAAGTCGACCCCGCCTCCGCGTGTACTGGGGGATCCACATACACCGATAAACTCATCTTT,CALGEVDPASACTGGSTYTDKLIF
TRDV1,-,-,TRDJ1,TGTGCTCTTGGGGAACTCCCCCTCCTACTGGGATCCCGGGGCAAACTCATCTTT,CALGELPLLLGSRGKLIF
TRDV1,TRDD3,-,TRDJ1,TGTGCTCTTGGGGACCCATGCCCTGGGGGATACGGGCACACCGCCGCCGATAAACTCATCTTT,CALGDPCPGGYGHTAADKLIF
TRDV1,-,-,TRDJ1,TGTGCTCTTGGGGAACCCCCTTTTGTCCGGGGATCGGACACCGATAAACTCATCTTT,CALGEPPFVRGSDTDKLIF
TRDV1,-,few,TRDJ1,TGTGCTCTTGGGGTGCTTACCCTTCCCTACACCGAACTCATCTTT,CALGVLTLPYTELIF
TRDV2,-,medium-sized,TRDJ1,TGTGCCTGTGATCCCGTTACCGGGGTTAGCGCCGATAAACTCATCTTT,CACDPVTGVSADKLIF
TRDV1,-,-,TRDJ1,TGTGCTCTTGGGGAACATCGGGCGAAATACACCGATAAACTCATCTTT,CALGEHRAKYTDKLIF
TRDV1,-,-,TRDJ1,TGTGCTCTTGGGGAACTTGGCCATAAACTCATCTTT,CALGELGHKLIF
TRDV2,-,many,TRDJ1,TGTGCCTGTGACAGAATCGGATGGGCCGATAAACTCATCTTT,CACDRIGWADKLIF
TRDV1,TRDD3,few,TRDJ1,TGTGCTCTTGGGCCCCAGGGGATACGCCCGTACACCGATAAACTCATCTTT,CALGPQGIRPYTDKLIF
TRDV1,-,once,TRDJ1,TGTGCTCTTGGGGAACTTTACTTCGACTCACGGGATAACGATAAACTCATCTTT,CALGELYFDSRDNDKLIF
TRDV1,-,-,TRDJ1,TGTGCTCTTGGGGAATTTGGGTCCACCGAATGTTTGGGGGTCCTCATCTTT,CALGEFGSTECLGVLIF
TRDV1,TRDD3,-,TRDJ1,TGTGCTCTTGGGGAACTATGGCCCTACCTCTGGGGGATGGAGAGGAGGAACACCGATAAACTCATCTTT,CALGELWPYLWGMERRNTDKLIF